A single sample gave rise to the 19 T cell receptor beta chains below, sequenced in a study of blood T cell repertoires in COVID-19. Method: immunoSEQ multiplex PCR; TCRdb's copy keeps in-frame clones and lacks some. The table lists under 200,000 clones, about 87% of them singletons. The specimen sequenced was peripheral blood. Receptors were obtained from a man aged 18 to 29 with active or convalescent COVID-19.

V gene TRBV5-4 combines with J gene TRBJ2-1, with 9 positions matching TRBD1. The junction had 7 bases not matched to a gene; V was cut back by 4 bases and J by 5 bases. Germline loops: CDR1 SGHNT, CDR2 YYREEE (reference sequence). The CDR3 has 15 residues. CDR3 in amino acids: CASSMGDRDDNEQFF. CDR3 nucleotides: TGTGCCAGCAGCATGGGGGACAGGGACGACAATGAGCAGTTCTTC.

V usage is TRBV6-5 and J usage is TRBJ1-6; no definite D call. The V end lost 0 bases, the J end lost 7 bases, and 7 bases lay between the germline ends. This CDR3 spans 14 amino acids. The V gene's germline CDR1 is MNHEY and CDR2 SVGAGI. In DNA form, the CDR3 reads TGTGCCAGCAGTTACTCGGGAGAAAATTCACCCCTCCACTTT. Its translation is CASSYSGENSPLHF.

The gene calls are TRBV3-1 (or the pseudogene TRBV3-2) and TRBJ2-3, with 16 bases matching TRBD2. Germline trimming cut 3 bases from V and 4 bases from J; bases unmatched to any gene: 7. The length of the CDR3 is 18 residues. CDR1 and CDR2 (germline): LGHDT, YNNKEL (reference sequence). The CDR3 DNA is TGTGCCAGCAGCCATTCCGGGACTAGCGGGAGGGACCCAGATACGCAGTATTTT. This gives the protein CASSHSGTSGRDPDTQYF.

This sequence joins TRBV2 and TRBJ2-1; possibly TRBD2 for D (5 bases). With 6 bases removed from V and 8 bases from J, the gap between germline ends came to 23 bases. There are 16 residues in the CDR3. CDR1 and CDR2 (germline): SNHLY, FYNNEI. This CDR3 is CASSRTDGPRRDEQFF. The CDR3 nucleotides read TGTGCCAGCAGCAGGACTGACGGTCCCCGTAGGGATGAGCAGTTCTTC.

CDR3 sequence: CASSLRGNYGYTF. CDR3 DNA sequence: TGTGCCAGCAGCCTAAGGGGAAACTATGGCTACACCTTC. The rearrangement joins TRBV11-3 to TRBJ1-2, with a possible D match to TRBD1 (5 bases). This CDR3 contains 13 residues. The germline gives CDR1 SGHNT, CDR2 YENEEA. V dropped 5 bases and J dropped 2 bases, with 9 bases sitting between them.

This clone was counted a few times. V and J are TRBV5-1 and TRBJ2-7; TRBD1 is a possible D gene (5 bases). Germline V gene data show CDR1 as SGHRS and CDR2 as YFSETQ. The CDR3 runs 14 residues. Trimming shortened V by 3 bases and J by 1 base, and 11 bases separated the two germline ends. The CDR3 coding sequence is TGCGCCAGCAGCTCGGACACGGTTTCCTACGAGCAGTACTTC. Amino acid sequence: CASSSDTVSYEQYF.

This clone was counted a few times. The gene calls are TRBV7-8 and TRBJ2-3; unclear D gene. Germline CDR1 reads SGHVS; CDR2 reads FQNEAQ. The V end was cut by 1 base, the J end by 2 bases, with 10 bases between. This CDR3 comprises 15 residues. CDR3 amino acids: CASSLGQAITDTQYF. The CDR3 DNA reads TGTGCCAGCAGCTTAGGGCAGGCCATCACAGATACGCAGTATTTT.

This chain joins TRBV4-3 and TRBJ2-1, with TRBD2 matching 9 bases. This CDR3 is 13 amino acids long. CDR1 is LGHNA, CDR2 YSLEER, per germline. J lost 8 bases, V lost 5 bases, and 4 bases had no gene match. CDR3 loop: CASSKGLAYEQFF. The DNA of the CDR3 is TGCGCCAGCAGCAAGGGACTAGCCTATGAGCAGTTCTTC.

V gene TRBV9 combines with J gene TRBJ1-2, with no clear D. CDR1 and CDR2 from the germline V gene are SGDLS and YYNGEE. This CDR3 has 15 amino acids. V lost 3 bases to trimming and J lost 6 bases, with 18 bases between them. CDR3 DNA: TGTGCCAGCAGCGCAGTCTCTCTGGGCCTTAATGGCTACACCTTC. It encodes CASSAVSLGLNGYTF.

CDR3 DNA: TGTGCCAGCAGCTTAGCCGGGCTAGCAAAGAATGAGCAGTTCTTC. It codes for CASSLAGLAKNEQFF. V gene TRBV7-2 combines with J gene TRBJ2-1; D might be TRBD2 (5 bases). This CDR3 has 15 residues. CDR1 is SGHTA and CDR2 is FQGNSA in the germline V gene. Trimming removed 0 bases from V and 7 bases from J, with 13 bases in between. The full variable domain, in which reference TRBV7-2 and TRBJ2-1 provide the parts outside the CDR3, is GAGVSQSPSNKVTEKGKDVELRCDPISGHTALYWYRQSLGQGLEFLIYFQGNSAPDKSGLPSDRFSAERTGGSVSTLTIQRTQQEDSAVYLCASSLAGLAKNEQFFGPGTRLTVL.

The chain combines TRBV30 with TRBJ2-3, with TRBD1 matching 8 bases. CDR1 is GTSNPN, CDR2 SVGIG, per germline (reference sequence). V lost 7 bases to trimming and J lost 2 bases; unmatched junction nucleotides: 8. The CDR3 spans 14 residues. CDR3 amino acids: CASDRDRPTDTQYF. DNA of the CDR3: TGTGCCTCGGACCGGGACAGGCCCACAGATACGCAGTATTTT. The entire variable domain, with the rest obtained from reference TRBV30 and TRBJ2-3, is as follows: SQTIHQWPATLVQPVGSPLSLECTVEGTSNPNLYWYRQAAGRGLQLLFYSVGIGQISSEVPQNLSASRPQDRQFILSSKKLLLSDSGFYLCASDRDRPTDTQYFGPGTRLTVL.

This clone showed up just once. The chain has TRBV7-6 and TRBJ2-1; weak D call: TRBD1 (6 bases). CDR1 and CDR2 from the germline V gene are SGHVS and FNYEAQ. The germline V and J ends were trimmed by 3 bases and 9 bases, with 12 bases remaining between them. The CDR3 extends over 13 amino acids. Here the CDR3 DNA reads TGTGCCAGCAGCTTTCGGTTGGGGGCTGAGCAGTTCTTC. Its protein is CASSFRLGAEQFF.

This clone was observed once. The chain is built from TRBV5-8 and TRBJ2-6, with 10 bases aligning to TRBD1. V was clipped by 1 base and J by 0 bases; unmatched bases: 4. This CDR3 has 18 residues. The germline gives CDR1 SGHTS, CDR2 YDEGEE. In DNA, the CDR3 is TGTGCCAGCAGCTTGATACGGGACAGGGGCTCTGGGGCCAACGTCCTGACTTTC. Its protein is CASSLIRDRGSGANVLTF.

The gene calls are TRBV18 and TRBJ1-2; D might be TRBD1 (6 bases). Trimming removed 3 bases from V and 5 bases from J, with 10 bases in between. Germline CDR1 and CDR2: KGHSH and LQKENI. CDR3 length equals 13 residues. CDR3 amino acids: CASSPGGSYGYTF. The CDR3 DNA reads TGTGCCAGCTCACCTGGGGGCTCGTATGGCTACACCTTC.

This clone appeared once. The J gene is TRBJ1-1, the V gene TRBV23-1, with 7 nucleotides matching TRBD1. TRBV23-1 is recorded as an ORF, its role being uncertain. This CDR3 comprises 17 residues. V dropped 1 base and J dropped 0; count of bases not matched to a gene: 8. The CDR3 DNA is TGCGCCAGCAGTCAATACGACAGGGTGGGGATGAACACTGAAGCTTTCTTT. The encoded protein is CASSQYDRVGMNTEAFF.

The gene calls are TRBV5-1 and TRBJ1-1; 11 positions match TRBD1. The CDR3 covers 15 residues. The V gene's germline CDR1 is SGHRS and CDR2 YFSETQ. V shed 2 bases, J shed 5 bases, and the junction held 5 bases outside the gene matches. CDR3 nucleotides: TGCGCCAGCAGCTTCGCCGGGACAGGGGGGACTGAAGCTTTCTTT. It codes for CASSFAGTGGTEAFF.

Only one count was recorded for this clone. The CDR3 coding sequence is TGTGCCAGCAGCTTAGAGGCCAGGGTGAACACTGAAGCTTTCTTT. As protein: CASSLEARVNTEAFF. V and J are TRBV11-1 and TRBJ1-1, with D possibly TRBD1 on 5 matching bases. The CDR3 consists of 15 residues. V lost 1 base and J 0 bases, leaving 9 bases between the germline ends. The germline V gene has CDR1 SGHAT and CDR2 FQDESV (reference sequence).

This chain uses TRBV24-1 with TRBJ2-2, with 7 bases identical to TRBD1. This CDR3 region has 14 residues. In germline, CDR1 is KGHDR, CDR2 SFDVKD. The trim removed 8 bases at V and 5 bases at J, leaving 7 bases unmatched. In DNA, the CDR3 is TGTGCCACCACGACAGGGAAGGTAACCGGGGAGCTGTTTTTT. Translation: CATTTGKVTGELFF.

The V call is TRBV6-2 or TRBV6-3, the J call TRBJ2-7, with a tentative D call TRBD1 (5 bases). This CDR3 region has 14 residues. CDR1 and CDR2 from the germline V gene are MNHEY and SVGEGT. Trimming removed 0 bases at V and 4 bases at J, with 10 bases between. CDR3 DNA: TGTGCCAGCAGTTACTCGCAGGGTATATACGAGCAGTACTTC. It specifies CASSYSQGIYEQYF.